These 8 T cell receptor beta chains were sequenced from one sample in a study of beta chain features in type 1 diabetes. Broader study findings: Significant though moderate, a shortening of TCRB CDR3s appeared in all four CD4+ subsets of Type 1 diabetes patients.

Every bit of the isolated RNA underwent reverse transcription, so sequencing read expressed TCRB transcripts. Produced via immunoSEQ multiplex PCR; TCRdb's table is partial and in-frame only. This table has 250,000 to 350,000 clones, roughly an eighth appearing once. Their recognized antigens are unknown. The sequenced sample consisted of naive CD4+ T cells from blood. Receptors originate from a young man with type 1 diabetes.

This clone showed up just a few times. The rearrangement uses TRBV9 and TRBJ1-1, with 11 bases fitting TRBD1. Unmatched junction bases numbered 2, after V lost 3 bases and J lost 4 bases. Germline-derived CDR1 and CDR2 are SGDLS and YYNGEE. This CDR3 spans 14 amino acids. In nucleotides, the CDR3 is TGTGCCAGCAGCGCCGGACAGGGGGCCACTGAAGCTTTCTTT. Translation gives CASSAGQGATEAFF.

The CDR3, as DNA: TGTGCCAGCAGTATCGGGACAGGGCATGGCTACACCTTC. Its protein is CASSIGTGHGYTF. The V gene is TRBV6-6, the J gene TRBJ1-2; 9 bases match TRBD1. V lost 5 bases to trimming and J lost 6 bases; unmatched junction nucleotides: 4. This CDR3 has 13 amino acids. Germline V gene data show CDR1 as MNHNY and CDR2 as SVGAGI (reference sequence).

The chain recombines TRBV9 with TRBJ2-1; 7 positions agree with TRBD2. The V gene end was trimmed by 0 bases and the J gene end by 3 bases; junction bases not matched to a gene: 3. Germline CDR1 and CDR2: SGDLS and YYNGEE. This CDR3 has 15 residues. CDR3 sequence (DNA): TGTGCCAGCAGCGTAGGAGCGGGATTCTACAATGAGCAGTTCTTC. Protein: CASSVGAGFYNEQFF.

V usage is TRBV5-4 and J usage is TRBJ2-7, with D maybe TRBD2 (6 bases). The germline V gene encodes CDR1 SGHNT and CDR2 YYREEE (reference sequence). The CDR3 spans 12 residues. V lost 4 bases and J lost 9, with 14 bases in between. CDR3 sequence: CASSADYSGQYF. As DNA, the CDR3 is TGTGCCAGCAGCGCGGACTACTCAGGGCAGTACTTC.

The CDR3 DNA is TGCGCCAGCAGCTCACCTGAGGGAGGAGAGACCCAGTACTTC. Protein sequence: CASSSPEGGETQYF. V is TRBV5-1 and J is TRBJ2-5; D might be TRBD2 (6 bases). There are 14 residues in the CDR3. Per the germline V gene, CDR1 is SGHRS and CDR2 is YFSETQ. V was clipped by 3 bases and J by 4 bases, with 13 bases between them.

The rearrangement links TRBV7-9 to TRBJ2-3, with D perhaps matching TRBD2 (5 bases). The ends were cut back, 2 bases at V and 4 bases at J, with 10 bases in the middle. Germline-derived CDR1 and CDR2 are SEHNR and FQNEAQ (reference sequence). The CDR3 spans 14 residues. CDR3 protein: CASSLHSVADTQYF. Written as DNA, the CDR3 is TGTGCCAGCAGCTTACATAGCGTTGCAGATACGCAGTATTTT.

The genes are TRBV10-3 and TRBJ2-7, with 10 bases fitting TRBD2. The CDR3 contains 17 residues. Germline V lookup: CDR1 ENHRY, CDR2 SYGVKD. V trimming: 7 bases; J trimming: 4 bases; junction bases outside the gene matches: 16. The CDR3 protein is CAITTGLAGDGWYEQYF. For the CDR3, the DNA is TGTGCCATCACCACCGGGCTAGCGGGAGATGGATGGTACGAGCAGTACTTC.

V gene TRBV7-7 combines with J gene TRBJ2-3; D possibly corresponds to TRBD2 (6 bases). This CDR3 comprises 15 residues. V lost 2 bases and J lost 2, with 11 bases in between. Looked up from germline, CDR1 is SSHAT and CDR2 is FNYEAQ (reference sequence). The CDR3 nucleotides read TGTGCCAGCAGCTTACTGGGGACTCCCACAGATACGCAGTATTTT. Translation gives CASSLLGTPTDTQYF.